This entry describes one TCR beta chain. The data stem from a study of OX40 agonist ivuxolimab in advanced cancers. Study-level background: Among those treated, three patients had partial responses, one with hepatocellular carcinoma and two with cutaneous melanoma.

The germline V gene encodes CDR1 SGHAT and CDR2 FQNNGV. Trimming left V 1 base short and J 1 base short, with 14 bases between. The CDR3 loop spans 17 amino acids. Sequencing was performed with immunoSEQ multiplex PCR; in TCRdb, only in-frame clones are kept and a portion is missing. The data contain about 21,000 clones, around 83% of them singletons. This material consisted of CD4+ or CD8+ T cells sorted from blood, taken in a trial of the OX40 agonist ivuxolimab. The chain has TRBV11-2 and TRBJ2-4; maybe TRBD1 (6 bases). This receptor was identified in an adult with an advanced solid tumor such as melanoma, head and neck, liver or kidney cancer. For the CDR3, the DNA is TGTGCCAGCAGCTTAGCGGGACAAACGAGCGCCAAAAACATTCAGTACTTC. This sequence encodes CASSLAGQTSAKNIQYF.